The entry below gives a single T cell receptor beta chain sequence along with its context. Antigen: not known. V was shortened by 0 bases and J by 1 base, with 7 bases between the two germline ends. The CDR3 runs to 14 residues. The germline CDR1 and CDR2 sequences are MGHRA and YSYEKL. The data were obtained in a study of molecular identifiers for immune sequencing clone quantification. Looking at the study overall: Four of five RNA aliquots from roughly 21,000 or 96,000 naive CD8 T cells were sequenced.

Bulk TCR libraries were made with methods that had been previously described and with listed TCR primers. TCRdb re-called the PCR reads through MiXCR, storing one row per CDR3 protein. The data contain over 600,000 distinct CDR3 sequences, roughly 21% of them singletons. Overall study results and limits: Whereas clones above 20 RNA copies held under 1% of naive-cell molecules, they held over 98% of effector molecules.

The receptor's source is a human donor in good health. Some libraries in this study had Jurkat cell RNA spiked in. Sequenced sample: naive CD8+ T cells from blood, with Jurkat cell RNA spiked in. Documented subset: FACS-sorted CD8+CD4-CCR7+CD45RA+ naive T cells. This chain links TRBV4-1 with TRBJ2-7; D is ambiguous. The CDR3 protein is CASSQEIWSYEQYF. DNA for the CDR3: TGCGCCAGCAGCCAAGAGATATGGTCCTACGAGCAGTACTTC.